This T cell receptor beta chain was captured by sequencing in a study of blood T cell repertoires in COVID-19. V lost 6 bases to trimming and J lost 2 bases; unmatched junction nucleotides: 9. Per the germline V gene, CDR1 is MRHNA and CDR2 is SNTAGT. The CDR3 covers 16 residues. Clones were sequenced by immunoSEQ multiplex PCR, and TCRdb holds only the in-frame ones, with some missing. Altogether about half a million clones are present, 70% to 90% being singletons, with the ten largest covering roughly 3.2%. In this sample, this clone turned up once. The clonotype was recovered from a human donor in a cohort sampled during active COVID-19. The chain carries TRBV6-4 and TRBJ2-1, with 8 bases matching TRBD2. The specimen was peripheral blood. In nucleotides, the CDR3 is TGTGCCAGCAGACCCCAAGCGGGAGTACCCTACAATGAGCAGTTCTTC. It translates to CASRPQAGVPYNEQFF.